Shown below are 12 T cell receptor beta chains from a single sample sequenced in a study of OX40 agonist ivuxolimab in advanced cancers. The table came from immunoSEQ multiplex PCR; TCRdb's copy has only in-frame clones and leaves some out. The table records 65,000 to 75,000 clones, 85% of them present only once. The sequences come from CD4+ or CD8+ T cells sorted from blood, collected in a trial of the OX40 agonist ivuxolimab. These receptors were obtained from an adult with an advanced solid tumor such as melanoma, head and neck, liver or kidney cancer.

This clone has just a few counts. The chain joins TRBV9 to TRBJ1-2; no clear D. CDR3 size: 15 residues. CDR1 is SGDLS and CDR2 is YYNGEE in the germline V gene. V was cut by 0 bases and J by 6 bases, with 15 bases left in between. The CDR3 DNA reads as TGTGCCAGCAGCGTAGGTCCGTGGGGAAACGATGGCTACACCTTC. It codes for CASSVGPWGNDGYTF.

The chain joins TRBV28 to TRBJ2-3; 16 bases agree with TRBD2. The germline V gene encodes CDR1 MDHEN and CDR2 SYDVKM. This CDR3 comprises 20 residues. V trimming: 2 bases; J trimming: 2 bases; junction bases outside the gene matches: 10. CDR3 DNA sequence: TGTGCCAGCAGTTTAGTTTGGGGACTAGCGGGGGGGAGTCCCACAGATACGCAGTATTTT. It encodes CASSLVWGLAGGSPTDTQYF.

The gene calls are TRBV2 and TRBJ2-2; D gene unclear. Trimming cost V 3 bases and J 0 bases, with 11 bases left between them. The CDR3 totals 16 residues. The germline gives CDR1 SNHLY, CDR2 FYNNEI. The CDR3 DNA is TGTGCCAGCAGTGATCCTCCAAGCGCGAACACCGGGGAGCTGTTTTTT. This encodes CASSDPPSANTGELFF.

The CDR3 region has the DNA TGTGCCAGCTCACCTACCATGAACACTGAAGCTTTCTTT. Amino acid sequence: CASSPTMNTEAFF. The chain links TRBV18 to TRBJ1-1; D not certain. The germline V and J ends were trimmed by 3 bases and 0 bases, with 5 bases remaining between them. The CDR3 consists of 13 residues. The V gene's germline CDR1 is KGHSH and CDR2 LQKENI. The entire variable domain, with the rest obtained from reference TRBV18 and TRBJ1-1, is as follows: NAGVMQNPRHLVRRRGQEARLRCSPMKGHSHVYWYRQLPEEGLKFMVYLQKENIIDESGMPKERFSAEFPKEGPSILRIQQVVRGDSAAYFCASSPTMNTEAFFGQGTRLTVV.

As DNA, the CDR3 is TGCGCCAGCAGCCAAAACACGCAGAGACGGAACACTGAAGCTTTCTTT. Translation: CASSQNTQRRNTEAFF. The chain combines TRBV4-1 with TRBJ1-1; D is uncertain. The V gene lost 2 bases and the J gene lost 1 base, with 14 bases spanning the gap. Germline values: CDR1 MGHRA, CDR2 YSYEKL. This CDR3 region has 16 residues.

In this sample, this clone turned up once. The CDR3 DNA follows: TGCGCCAGCAGTCAATCGGGGGGGGGCAATCAGCCCCAGCATTTT. Protein: CASSQSGGGNQPQHF. V is TRBV23-1 and J is TRBJ1-5, with D possibly being TRBD1 (5 bases). TRBV23-1 is an open reading frame, and its role is uncertain. The CDR3 contains 15 residues. V lost 0 bases to trimming and J lost 2 bases, with 8 bases between them.

The chain carries TRBV5-6 and TRBJ1-1; tentative D call: TRBD1 (6 bases). In germline, CDR1 is SGHDT, CDR2 YYEEEE. The V and J ends lost 0 bases and 5 bases respectively, with 14 bases between them. The CDR3 length is 15 residues. CDR3 protein: CASSLVGGAGTEAFF. In DNA, the CDR3 is TGTGCCAGCAGCTTGGTTGGGGGCGCGGGAACTGAAGCTTTCTTT.

The V call is TRBV7-2, the J call TRBJ2-7; 7 bases align to TRBD1. With V trimmed by 2 bases and J by 3 bases, 7 bases remained unmatched. From germline, CDR1 is SGHTA and CDR2 FQGNSA. The CDR3 extends over 15 amino acids. CDR3 in amino acids: CASSLQQGPYYEQYF. As DNA, the CDR3 is TGTGCCAGCAGCTTACAACAGGGGCCATACTACGAGCAGTACTTC.

V is TRBV11-3 and J is TRBJ2-1, with TRBD2 matching 8 bases. The CDR3 loop spans 17 amino acids. Losses at the gene ends were 5 bases for V and 0 bases for J; bases not matched to a gene: 9. Germline V CDR1 and CDR2: SGHNT, YENEEA. The CDR3, as DNA: TGTGCCAGCAGCGGACGACTAGCGTCGAGCTCCTACAATGAGCAGTTCTTC. As protein: CASSGRLASSSYNEQFF.

The chain joins TRBV2 to TRBJ2-7; possibly TRBD2 for D (6 bases). Germline V gene data show CDR1 as SNHLY and CDR2 as FYNNEI. CDR3 length: 11 amino acids. The V end was cut by 9 bases, the J end by 4 bases, with 10 bases between. CDR3 sequence: CASGDLYEQYF. In DNA form, the CDR3 reads TGTGCCAGTGGGGACTTGTACGAGCAGTACTTC.

This clone occurred once. V gene TRBV27 combines with J gene TRBJ2-7, with a possible D match to TRBD2 (5 bases). V lost 0 bases to trimming and J lost 3 bases, with 21 bases between them. Germline V CDR1 and CDR2: MNHEY, SMNVEV (reference sequence). The CDR3 sequence is 18 residues long. In DNA form, the CDR3 reads TGTGCCAGCAGTTTATCCCGACGAACGGGGTATGGTGGCTACGAGCAGTACTTC. Its protein product is CASSLSRRTGYGGYEQYF.

This sequence joins TRBV18 and TRBJ2-7; maybe TRBD2 (6 bases). Germline V gene lookup returns CDR1 KGHSH and CDR2 LQKENI. The CDR3 sequence is 12 residues long. Trimming removed 8 bases from V and 2 bases from J, with 10 bases in between. The CDR3 protein is CASGGSPYEQYF. The CDR3 nucleotides read TGTGCCAGCGGGGGGAGCCCCTACGAGCAGTACTTC.